This TCR beta chain appears in the sequencing data of a study of blood T cell repertoires in COVID-19. Across the whole study: Samples of COVID-19 (acute and convalescent) were obtained from the United States, Italy and Spain.

Trimming shortened V by 4 bases and J by 4 bases, and 6 bases separated the two germline ends. The CDR3 totals 12 residues. CDR1 is SGHDN, CDR2 FVKESK, per germline. Method: immunoSEQ multiplex PCR; TCRdb's copy keeps in-frame clones and lacks some. The sample holds around 100,000 clones; more than 70% are singletons and the top ten take over 15%. The clonotype was recovered from an elderly woman in a cohort sampled during active COVID-19. The chain couples TRBV14 to TRBJ2-3; D gene unclear. Sequenced input: peripheral blood. The CDR3 DNA sequence: TGTGCCAGCAGCCTCCTCCCAGATACGCAGTATTTT. Translating gives CASSLLPDTQYF.